This record concerns one T cell receptor beta chain sequence. The record originates from a study of long-term antiretroviral therapy in people with HIV. The germline V gene encodes CDR1 MNHEY and CDR2 SMNVEV (reference sequence). The CDR3 is 16 amino acids. With 2 bases removed from V and 2 bases from J, the gap between germline ends came to 16 bases. Running of the v3.0 immunoSEQ assay took place at survey level. Only in-frame clones appear in the TCRdb table, and some are missing; sequencing was by immunoSEQ multiplex PCR. Of about 25,000 clones in the sample, over 65% are singletons; the top ten hold around 6.1%.

V usage is TRBV27 and J usage is TRBJ2-7; weak D call: TRBD1 (6 bases). The material sequenced was unsorted PBMCs, taken 4.4 years after starting antiretroviral therapy. The clonotype was recovered from a man younger than 45 with HIV. The CDR3 here is CASSLGITGPTYEQYF. The DNA of the CDR3 is TGTGCCAGCAGTTTAGGAATAACAGGGCCAACCTACGAGCAGTACTTC.